The clone carrying this TCR beta chain was seen a handful of times. A TCRbeta library incorporating unique molecular identifiers was prepared. TCRdb recomputed calls from the PCR reads with MiXCR, one row per CDR3 protein. This sample has about 690,000 distinct CDR3 sequences, with roughly 15% found just once. This sample is drawn from a study of T-cell reconstitution after alpha-beta-depleted transplantation in children. This CDR3 comprises 15 residues. The germline gives CDR1 LGHNA, CDR2 YSLEER. Trimming removed 0 bases from V and 5 bases from J, with 12 bases in between. The specimen was PBMCs from the stem cell graft donor, collected from the stem cell graft. The sequence derives from a human donor who donated a stem cell graft to a child with acute myeloid leukemia. This chain links TRBV4-3 with TRBJ2-3; weak D call: TRBD2 (6 bases). The CDR3 region is CASSQDEEGKDTQYF. CDR3 DNA: TGCGCCAGCAGCCAAGATGAGGAGGGAAAAGATACGCAGTATTTT.